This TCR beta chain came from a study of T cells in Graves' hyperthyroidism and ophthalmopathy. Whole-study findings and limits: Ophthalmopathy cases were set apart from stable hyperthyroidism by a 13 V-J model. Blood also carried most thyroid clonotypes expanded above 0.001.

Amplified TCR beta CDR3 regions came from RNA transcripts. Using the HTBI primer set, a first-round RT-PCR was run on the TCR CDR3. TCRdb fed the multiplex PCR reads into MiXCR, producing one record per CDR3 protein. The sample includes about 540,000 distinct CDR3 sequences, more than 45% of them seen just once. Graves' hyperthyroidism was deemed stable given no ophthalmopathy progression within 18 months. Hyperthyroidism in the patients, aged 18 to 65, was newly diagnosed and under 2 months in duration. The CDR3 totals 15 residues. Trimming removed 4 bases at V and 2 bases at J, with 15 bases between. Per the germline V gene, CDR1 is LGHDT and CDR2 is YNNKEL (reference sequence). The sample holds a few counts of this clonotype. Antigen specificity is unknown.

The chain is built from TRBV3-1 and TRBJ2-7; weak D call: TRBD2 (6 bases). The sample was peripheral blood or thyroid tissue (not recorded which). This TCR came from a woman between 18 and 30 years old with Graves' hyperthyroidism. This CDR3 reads CASSPQVSGTYEQYF. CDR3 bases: TGTGCCAGCAGCCCGCAGGTTAGCGGAACCTACGAGCAGTACTTC.